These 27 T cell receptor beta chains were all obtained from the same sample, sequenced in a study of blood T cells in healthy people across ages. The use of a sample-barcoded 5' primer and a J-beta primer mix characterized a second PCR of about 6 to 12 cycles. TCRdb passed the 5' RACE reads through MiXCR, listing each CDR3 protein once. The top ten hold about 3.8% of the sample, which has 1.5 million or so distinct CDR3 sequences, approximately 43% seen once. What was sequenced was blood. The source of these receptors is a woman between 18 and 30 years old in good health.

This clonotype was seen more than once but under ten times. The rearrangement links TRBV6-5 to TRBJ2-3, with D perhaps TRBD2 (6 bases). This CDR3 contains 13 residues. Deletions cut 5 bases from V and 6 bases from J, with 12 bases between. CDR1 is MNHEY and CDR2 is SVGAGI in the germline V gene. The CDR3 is CASSAVRGDTQYF. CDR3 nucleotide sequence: TGTGCCAGCAGTGCTGTACGGGGGGATACGCAGTATTTT.

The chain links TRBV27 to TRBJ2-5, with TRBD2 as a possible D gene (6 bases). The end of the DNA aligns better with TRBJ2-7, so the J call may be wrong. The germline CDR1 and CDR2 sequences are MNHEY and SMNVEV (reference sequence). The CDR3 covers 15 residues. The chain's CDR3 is CASSTTRALAYEQYF. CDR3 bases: TGTGCCAGCAGTACGACTAGGGCCCTAGCCTACGAGCAGTACTTC.

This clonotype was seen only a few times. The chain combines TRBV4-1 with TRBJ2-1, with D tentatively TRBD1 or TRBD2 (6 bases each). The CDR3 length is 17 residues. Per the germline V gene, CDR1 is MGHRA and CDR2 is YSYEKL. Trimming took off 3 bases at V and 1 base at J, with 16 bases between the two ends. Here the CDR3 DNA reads TGCGCCAGCAGCCATTGGTCGGGGGCCCCTTCCTACAATGAGCAGTTCTTC. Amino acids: CASSHWSGAPSYNEQFF.

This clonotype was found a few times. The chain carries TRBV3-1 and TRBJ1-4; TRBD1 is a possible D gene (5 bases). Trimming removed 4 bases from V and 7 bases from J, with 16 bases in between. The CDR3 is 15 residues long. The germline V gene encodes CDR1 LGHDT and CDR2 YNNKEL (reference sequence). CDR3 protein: CASSPPSGTGEKLFF. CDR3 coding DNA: TGTGCCAGCAGCCCCCCGTCCGGGACCGGTGAAAAACTGTTTTTT.

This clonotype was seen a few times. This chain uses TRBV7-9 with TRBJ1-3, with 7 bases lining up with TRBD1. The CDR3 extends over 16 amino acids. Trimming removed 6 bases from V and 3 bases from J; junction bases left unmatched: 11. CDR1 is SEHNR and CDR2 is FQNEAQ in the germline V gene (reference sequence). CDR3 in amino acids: CASRPGPDRDGNTIYF. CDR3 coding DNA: TGTGCCAGCAGACCAGGCCCTGACAGGGATGGAAACACCATATATTTT. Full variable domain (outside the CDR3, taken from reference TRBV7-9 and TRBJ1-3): DTGVSQNPRHKITKRGQNVTFRCDPISEHNRLYWYRQTLGQGPEFLTYFQNEAQLEKSRLLSDRFSAERPKGSFSTLEIQRTEQGDSAMYLCASRPGPDRDGNTIYFGEGSWLTVV.

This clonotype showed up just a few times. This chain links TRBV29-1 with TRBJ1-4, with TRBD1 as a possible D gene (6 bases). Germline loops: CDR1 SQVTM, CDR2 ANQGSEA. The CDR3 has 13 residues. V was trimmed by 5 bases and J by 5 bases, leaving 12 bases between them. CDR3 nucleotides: TGCAGCGTTACCGGGACACCCAATGAAAAACTGTTTTTT. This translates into CSVTGTPNEKLFF.

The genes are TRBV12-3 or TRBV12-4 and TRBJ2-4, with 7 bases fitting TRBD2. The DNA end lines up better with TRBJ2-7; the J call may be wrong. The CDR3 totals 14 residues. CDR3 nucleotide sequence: TGTGCCAGCAGTTTACGAGCGGGAAAGAACGAGCAGTACTTC. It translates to CASSLRAGKNEQYF.

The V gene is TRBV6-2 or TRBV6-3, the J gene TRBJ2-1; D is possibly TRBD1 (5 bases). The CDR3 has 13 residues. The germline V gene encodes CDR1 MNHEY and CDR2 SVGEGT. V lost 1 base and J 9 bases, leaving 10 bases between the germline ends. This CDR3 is CASSYYRGVEQFF. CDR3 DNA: TGTGCCAGCAGTTACTATAGGGGCGTTGAGCAGTTCTTC.

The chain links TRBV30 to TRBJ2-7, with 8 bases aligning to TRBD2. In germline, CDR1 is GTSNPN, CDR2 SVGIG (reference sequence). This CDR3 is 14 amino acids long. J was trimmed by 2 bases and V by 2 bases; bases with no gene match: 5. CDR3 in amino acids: CAWSTQREPYEQYF. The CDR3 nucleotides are TGTGCCTGGAGTACCCAGCGGGAGCCCTACGAGCAGTACTTC.

CDR3 nucleotide sequence: TGCAGTGTAGGAGGGGGCCCCAAAAACATTCAGTACTTC. Translated, it gives CSVGGGPKNIQYF. This chain joins TRBV20-1 and TRBJ2-4, with D perhaps TRBD1 (7 bases). Germline lookup yields CDR1 DFQATT and CDR2 SNEGSKA (reference sequence). The CDR3 length is 13 residues. Trimming pared 7 bases from V and 2 bases from J, leaving 12 bases between.

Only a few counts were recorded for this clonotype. The CDR3 here is CSVEWRGTRTDTQYF. For the CDR3, the DNA is TGCAGCGTTGAGTGGCGGGGGACCCGGACAGATACGCAGTATTTT. The chain uses TRBV29-1 and TRBJ2-3; the match to TRBD2 covers 7 bases. There are 15 residues in the CDR3. Germline V gives CDR1 SQVTM, CDR2 ANQGSEA. Germline trimming cut 3 bases from V and 3 bases from J; bases unmatched to any gene: 9.

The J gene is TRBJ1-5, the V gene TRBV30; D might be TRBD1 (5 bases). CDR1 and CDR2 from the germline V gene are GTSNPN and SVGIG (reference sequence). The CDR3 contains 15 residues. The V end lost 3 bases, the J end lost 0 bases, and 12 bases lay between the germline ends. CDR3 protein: CAWSLGTVSNQPQHF. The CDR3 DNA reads TGTGCCTGGAGCCTAGGGACGGTTAGCAATCAGCCCCAGCATTTT.

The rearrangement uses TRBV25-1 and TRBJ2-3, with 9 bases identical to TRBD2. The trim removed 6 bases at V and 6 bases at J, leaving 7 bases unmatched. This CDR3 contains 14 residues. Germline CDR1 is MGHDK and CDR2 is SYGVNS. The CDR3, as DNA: TGTGCCAGCAGAGAGGCGGGGGGGAGTGATACGCAGTATTTT. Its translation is CASREAGGSDTQYF.

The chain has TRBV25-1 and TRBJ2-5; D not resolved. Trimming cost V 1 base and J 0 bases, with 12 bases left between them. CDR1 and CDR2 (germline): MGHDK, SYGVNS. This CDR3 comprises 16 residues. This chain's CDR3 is CASSESHRMYQETQYF. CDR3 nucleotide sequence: TGTGCCAGCAGTGAATCCCATCGAATGTACCAAGAGACCCAGTACTTC. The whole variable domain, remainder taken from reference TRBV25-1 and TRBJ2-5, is EADIYQTPRYLVIGTGKKITLECSQTMGHDKMYWYQQDPGMELHLIHYSYGVNSTEKGDLSSESTVSRIRTEHFPLTLESARPSHTSQYLCASSESHRMYQETQYFGPGTRLLVL.

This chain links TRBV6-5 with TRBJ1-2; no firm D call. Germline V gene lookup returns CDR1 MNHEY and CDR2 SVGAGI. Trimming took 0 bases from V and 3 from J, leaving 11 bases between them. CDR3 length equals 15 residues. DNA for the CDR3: TGTGCCAGCAGTTACTCGGCGTCCCAGTACTATGGCTACACCTTC. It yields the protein CASSYSASQYYGYTF.

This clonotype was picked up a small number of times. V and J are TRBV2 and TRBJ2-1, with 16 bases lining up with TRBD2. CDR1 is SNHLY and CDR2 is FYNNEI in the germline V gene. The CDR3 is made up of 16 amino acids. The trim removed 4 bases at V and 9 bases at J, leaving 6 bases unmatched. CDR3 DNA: TGTGCCAGCAGTGCGGGGACTAGCGGGAGGGCCAGTGAGCAGTTCTTC. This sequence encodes CASSAGTSGRASEQFF.

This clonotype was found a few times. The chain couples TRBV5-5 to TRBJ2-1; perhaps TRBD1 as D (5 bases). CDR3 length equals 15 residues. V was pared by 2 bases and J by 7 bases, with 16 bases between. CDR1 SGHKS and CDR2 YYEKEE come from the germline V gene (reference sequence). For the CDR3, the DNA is TGTGCCAGCAGCTTTCAGGGTACGCTAGGTAATGAGCAGTTCTTC. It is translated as CASSFQGTLGNEQFF.

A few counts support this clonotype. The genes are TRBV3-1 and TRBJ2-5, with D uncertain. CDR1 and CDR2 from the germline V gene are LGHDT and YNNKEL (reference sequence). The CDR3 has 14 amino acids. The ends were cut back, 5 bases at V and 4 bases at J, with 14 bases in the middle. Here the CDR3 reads CASSWVQVGETQYF. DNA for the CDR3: TGTGCCAGCAGCTGGGTTCAAGTGGGAGAGACCCAGTACTTC.

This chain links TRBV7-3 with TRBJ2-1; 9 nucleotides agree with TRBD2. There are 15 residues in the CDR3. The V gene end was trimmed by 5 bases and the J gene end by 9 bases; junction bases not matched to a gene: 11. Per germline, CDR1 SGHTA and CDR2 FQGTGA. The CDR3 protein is CASSPTRGREGEQFF. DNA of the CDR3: TGTGCCAGCAGCCCAACAAGGGGGCGGGAGGGTGAGCAGTTCTTC.

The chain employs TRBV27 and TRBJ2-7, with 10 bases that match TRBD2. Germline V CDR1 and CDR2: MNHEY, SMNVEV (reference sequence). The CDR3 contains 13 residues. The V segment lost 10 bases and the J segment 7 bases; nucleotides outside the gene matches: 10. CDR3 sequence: CATSGSPRWEQYF. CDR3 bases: TGTGCCACTAGCGGGAGCCCAAGGTGGGAGCAGTACTTC.

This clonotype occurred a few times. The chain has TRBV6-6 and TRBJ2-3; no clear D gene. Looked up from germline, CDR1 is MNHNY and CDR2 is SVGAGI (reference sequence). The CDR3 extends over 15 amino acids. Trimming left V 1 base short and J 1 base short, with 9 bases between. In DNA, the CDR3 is TGTGCCAGCAGTTACTTTGGGTTGGGCACAGATACGCAGTATTTT. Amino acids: CASSYFGLGTDTQYF.

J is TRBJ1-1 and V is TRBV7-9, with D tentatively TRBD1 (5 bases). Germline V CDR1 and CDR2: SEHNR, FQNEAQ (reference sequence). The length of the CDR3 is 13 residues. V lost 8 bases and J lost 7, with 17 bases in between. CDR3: CASLVRERGEAFF. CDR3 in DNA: TGTGCCAGCCTCGTACGGGAAAGGGGTGAAGCTTTCTTT. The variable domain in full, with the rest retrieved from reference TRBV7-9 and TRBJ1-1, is DTGVSQNPRHKITKRGQNVTFRCDPISEHNRLYWYRQTLGQGPEFLTYFQNEAQLEKSRLLSDRFSAERPKGSFSTLEIQRTEQGDSAMYLCASLVRERGEAFFGQGTRLTVV.

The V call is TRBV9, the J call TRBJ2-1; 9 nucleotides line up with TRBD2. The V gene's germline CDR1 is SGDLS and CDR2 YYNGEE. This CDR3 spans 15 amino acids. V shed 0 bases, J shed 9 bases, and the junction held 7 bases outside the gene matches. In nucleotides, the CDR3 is TGTGCCAGCAGCGTAGGTGGGACTAGCAGAGTTGAGCAGTTCTTC. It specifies CASSVGGTSRVEQFF.

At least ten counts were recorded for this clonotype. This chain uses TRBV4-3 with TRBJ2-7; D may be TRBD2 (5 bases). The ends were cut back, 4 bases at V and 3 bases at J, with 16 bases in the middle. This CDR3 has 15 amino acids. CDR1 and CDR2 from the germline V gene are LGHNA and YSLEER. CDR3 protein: CASSLDRSGVYEQYF. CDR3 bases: TGCGCCAGCAGCCTCGATCGGTCCGGGGTCTACGAGCAGTACTTC.

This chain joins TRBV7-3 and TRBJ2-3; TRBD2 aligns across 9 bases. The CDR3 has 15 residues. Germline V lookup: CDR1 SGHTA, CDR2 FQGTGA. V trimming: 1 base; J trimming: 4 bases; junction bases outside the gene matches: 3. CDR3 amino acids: CASSLIAGEADTQYF. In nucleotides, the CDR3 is TGTGCCAGCAGCTTAATAGCGGGAGAGGCAGATACGCAGTATTTT.

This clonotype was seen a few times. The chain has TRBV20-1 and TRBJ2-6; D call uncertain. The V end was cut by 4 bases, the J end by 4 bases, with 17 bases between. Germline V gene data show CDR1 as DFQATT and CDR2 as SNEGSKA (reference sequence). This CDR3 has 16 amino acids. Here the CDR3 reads CSAMPSWARGANVLTF. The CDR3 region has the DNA TGCAGTGCTATGCCATCGTGGGCGCGGGGGGCCAACGTCCTGACTTTC.

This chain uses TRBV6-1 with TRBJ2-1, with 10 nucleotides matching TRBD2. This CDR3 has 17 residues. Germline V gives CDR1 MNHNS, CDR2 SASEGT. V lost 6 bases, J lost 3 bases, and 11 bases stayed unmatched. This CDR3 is CASSRGSGTSVYNEQFF. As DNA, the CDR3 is TGTGCCAGCAGCAGAGGGTCCGGGACTAGCGTCTACAATGAGCAGTTCTTC.